The entry that follows covers one T cell receptor (beta chain) sequence. Antigen unknown. Libraries were prepared by immunoSEQ multiplex PCR; TCRdb keeps only in-frame clonotypes and omits some of them. The sample records 55,000 to 90,000 clones, 80% to 90% being singletons. This entry belongs to a study of OX40 agonist ivuxolimab in advanced cancers. Study-wide results and caveats: The expanded peripheral T cells' antigen specificity was not determined.

From germline, CDR1 is LNHDA and CDR2 SQIVND (reference sequence). Trimming took off 5 bases at V and 2 bases at J, with 4 bases between the two ends. This CDR3 region has 12 residues. This receptor was identified in an adult with an advanced solid tumor such as melanoma, head and neck, liver or kidney cancer. The material sequenced was CD4+ or CD8+ T cells sorted from blood, taken in a trial of the OX40 agonist ivuxolimab. This chain joins TRBV19 and TRBJ1-3; D is unclear. The CDR3 coding sequence is TGTGCCAGTAGTGGGACTGGAAACACCATATATTTT. Its protein is CASSGTGNTIYF.